This record concerns one T cell receptor (beta chain) sequence. Its antigen is not yet known. This sample is drawn from a study of cytomegalovirus exposure and HLA in healthy donors (dated by TCRdb to 2016 to 2017). About the full investigation: In an earlier analysis of approximately 640 of the donors, about 270 Gb of sequence data and 90 million to 130 million unique TCR beta sequences from 180 million or so T cells were reported. Using immunosequencing, the study profiled T cell repertoires from 666 subjects and related those repertoires to cytomegalovirus serostatus. In a later analysis, previously published TCR beta repertoires from fewer than 750 donors were re-analyzed and high-resolution HLA genotyping was added so that TCR occurrence patterns could be studied. HLA typing included class I and class II loci at four-digit resolution. A few DR-DQ haplotypes were treated as single units for association and clustering because of strong linkage in the cohort. Donor age, sex, ethnicity and CMV serostatus were collected together with the repertoire data. To predict cytomegalovirus infection status, the study brought together high-throughput TCR immunosequencing, statistical association of individual TCRs with disease status, and machine learning. The number of donors typed differed by locus, with about 620-630 for A, B, C, DRB1 and DQB1, 522 for DQA1, 600 to 610 for DPA1, and some 440 for DPB1. Rather than using new phenotypic data, the later analysis identified candidate immune exposures from TCR beta sequences and from how often those sequences occurred across donors. An earlier analysis of approximately 580 of the donors used high-throughput TCR beta sequencing to judge whether each TCR beta V gene segment behaved as functional or pseudogenic. Along with the approximately 620-subject first cohort, a separate validation cohort of approximately 110 different subjects was used. Every repertoire in the discovery cohort had been generated on one and the same sequencing platform. The genetic ancestry cluster associated with self-reported Caucasian donors included over 80% of the 398 genotyped donors. Among approximately 370 genotyped donors of the cohort, an average of around 220,000 unique TCR beta nucleotide sequences was sequenced per donor, of which roughly 17% were non-productive. A later genetic analysis took genome-wide SNP genotypes for about 55% of the 666 donors and used that subset as a discovery cohort. About 280 gigabases of sequencing data and around 80 million unique TCR sequences made up an early release that covered roughly 670 HLA-typed donors. The study aimed to test whether cataloging public T cell receptors could reveal signatures of past pathogen exposure. Study-wide conclusions, independent of this receptor: The presence/absence analyses assumed that sequencing depth was roughly uniform across donors, and that assumption may not be true. HLA typing was unavailable for some donors at each locus, so association tests used only the typed subset. The classifier was reported to diagnose cytomegalovirus status with high specificity and sensitivity in both the original cohort and the validation cohort. An association between a missense DCLRE1C variant and V-gene and J-gene trimming of TCR beta chains was found in a later genetic analysis and replicated in an independent cohort. A cluster of highly shared sequence variants was judged likely to represent a technical artifact of the sequencing pipeline. It was suggested by the authors that the approach could potentially be generalized to other disease states and immunological phenotypes. In an earlier analysis of approximately 590 of the donors, most TCR beta V segments appeared in productive rearrangements about 87% or about 30% of the time, broadly matching IMGT annotations. Compared with the approximately 600-donor mean, donors in an Asian-associated ancestry cluster had fewer N-insertions in productive TCRs, according to a later genetic analysis. CMV serostatus was the only immune exposure information available for the cohort. Some 15 rarely observed V segments, including chromosome 9 orphons, were excluded from the earlier analysis of a few hundred of the donors because counts were too low. In a later analysis, the rate of TCR association differed among HLA loci, with DRB1 alleles having the most associated TCRs and HLA-C alleles having the fewest. In the study, some 180 TCR beta chains were listed as associated with cytomegalovirus. In a later analysis, HLA-associated TCR beta chains were found to be more clonally expanded and to have lower generation probabilities than equally common non-associated chains. Linkage disequilibrium might explain the correlated functional status among segregating V segments, but an unknown experimental factor could not be ruled out. In a later analysis, more than 15,000 TCR beta sequences were associated with specific HLA alleles at a false discovery rate of 0.05. In a later analysis, several top co-occurrence clusters were reported to appear linked to parvovirus B19, influenza, CMV and Epstein-Barr virus. Across donors, most TCR sequences were observed very rarely, whereas some public TCRs were present in many individuals. Because the 87-base-pair reads could not distinguish some IMGT-functional V segments, including TRBV6-2 and TRBV6-3, those segments were excluded. Most CMV-associated TCR beta chains appeared to be HLA-restricted in a later analysis, and the HLA associations seemed to be driven largely by CMV exposure. Strong co-occurrence of HLA alleles, especially DR and DQ, made assigning TCR associations to individual alleles difficult. A further reported finding was that TCR beta sequences accurately predicted the HLA-A and HLA-B alleles for most subjects in the first cohort. Only TCR beta chains were sequenced in this cohort, and the absence of alpha or paired-chain data limited detectable features. In vitro tests confirmed that a few of the cytomegalovirus-associated TCR beta chains recognize cytomegalovirus antigens.

Germline trimming amounts to 2 bases on V and 5 bases on J, with 7 as the count of junction bases outside the gene matches. Taken from cysteine to phenylalanine, the CDR3 has 16 residues. CDR3 DNA is the only sequence kept; it has 48 bases, read in frame from the first base. The germline V gene supplies CDR1 MDHEN and CDR2 SYDVKM. The cohort consisted of more than 650 healthy bone marrow donors. At the time of sampling, all cohort members were nominally healthy, though unrecorded immune exposures were likely present. The donor tested CMV seropositive, placing the donor among the 310 or so seropositive members of the cohort. A peripheral blood sample was provided by each donor, and peripheral blood mononuclear cells were used for TCR beta sequencing. Genomic DNA was extracted from the blood cell samples with the Qiagen DNeasy Blood Extraction Kit. Libraries were prepared through the immunoSEQ multiplex PCR assay. A mixture of 60 forward primers for TCR Vbeta segments and 13 reverse primers for TCR Jbeta segments was used in the multiplex PCR. A multiplex PCR assay on genomic DNA amplified the CDR3 region of rearranged TCR beta genes. The Illumina HiSeq System was used to sequence the amplified TCR beta libraries as 87-base-pair reads. The authors processed their data as follows. A later analysis tallied some 79 million unique TCR beta chains across the 666 repertoires, and some 10 million of those chains were shared by two or more donors. To remove PCR and sequencing errors, raw reads were error-corrected and collapsed into unique sequences using a nearest-neighbor algorithm that merged closely related sequences. V, D and J gene segments were assigned by aligning CDR3 sequences to IMGT reference sequences. For a sequence to be retained, a match of at least six nucleotides to both a V gene segment and a J gene segment was required. A rearrangement was called productive if the CDR3 had no stop codons and remained in frame with V and J, and every other rearrangement was called non-productive. Following IMGT convention, CDR3 was defined as the stretch from the second conserved V-encoded cysteine up to the conserved J-encoded phenylalanine. Sequences without an unambiguous match to a single V gene segment were excluded from the earlier analysis of 450 to 650 of the donors. An earlier analysis of 500 to 700 of the donors classified V segments as functional when productive rearrangements were above 56.7% and as segregating when the standard deviation between donors was above 5%. To diagnose cytomegalovirus status from the catalog of TCR beta chain sequences, a statistical classification framework was built. V and J gene assignment, in a later analysis, came from comparing TCR nucleotide sequences with IMGT/GENE-DB human TR gene sequences. A later analysis assigned CDR3 sequences and most-parsimonious VDJ recombination scenarios with the TCRdist pipeline. A later analysis defined each TCR beta chain by its CDR3 amino acid sequence plus V-gene family, and excluded reads lacking a unique V-gene family. To address suspected cross-contamination and a sequencing artifact, a later analysis removed some 620 highly shared, low-generation-probability nucleotide sequences. A later analysis calculated a clonal expansion index for each public chain from normalized within-repertoire ranks of inferred template counts. In a later analysis, generation probabilities were computed using a VDJ recombination model fitted to out-of-frame rearrangements, and the results were checked against IGoR. Hypergeometric tests were used in a later analysis to score TCR-TCR, TCR-HLA and TCR-CMV co-occurrence, with a repertoire-size bias correction applied to the TCR pairs. A later analysis estimated false discovery rates by permuting HLA or CMV assignments 20 times. In a later analysis, co-occurring TCRs were grouped using DBSCAN, and TCRdist sequence similarity was added for clustering within HLA-allele-positive subsets. Co-occurrence clustering excluded repertoires with fewer than 30,000 or more than 120,000 public chains, plus five with anomalous nucleotide sharing. TCRdb mirrors the immuneACCESS table, restricted to in-frame sequences. Some clones are absent from its copies; in checked studies, under half trace to an unresolved V gene, and the reason for the others is unknown. V and J calls and clone size are as listed in that table; D and trimming were resolved from the DNA. The table kept for this sample lists 150,000 to 200,000 clones. The leading ten clones occupy about 0.81% of the sample.

The receptor chain draws on TRBV28 and TRBJ2-1; TRBD2 aligns with 9 central bases. Sequenced: PBMCs. The clonotype was recovered from a woman in her late teens or twenties in good health and CMV-seropositive. The nucleotides are TGTGCCAGCAGTTTACGGCCTAGCGGGATCAACAATGAGCAGTTCTTC. This gives the protein CASSLRPSGINNEQFF.